The rows below give T cell receptor beta chains drawn from one sample of a study of cytomegalovirus exposure and HLA in healthy donors. The table came from immunoSEQ multiplex PCR; TCRdb's copy has only in-frame clones and leaves some out. The sample lists 62,000 or so clones, around 87% occurring once. Sequencing was performed on PBMCs. These receptors all come from a man between 18 and 29 years old in good health and CMV-seronegative. Each CDR3 is given with its conserved first and last residue. Fields, in order: J gene, clone size, D gene, V gene, CDR3 protein, CDR3 DNA. A D gene is named only where the DNA matches it firmly. The size field is filled for only some rows; it gives once, few, many or a size class.

J gene: TRBJ2-1; clone size: NA; D gene: TRBD1; V gene: TRBV28; CDR3 protein: CASSRGQGSYNEQFF; CDR3 DNA: TGTGCCAGCAGTAGGGGACAGGGCTCCTACAATGAGCAGTTCTTC
J gene: TRBJ1-3; clone size: NA; D gene: NA; V gene: TRBV5-8; CDR3 protein: CASSSGQLISGNTIYF; CDR3 DNA: TGTGCCAGCAGCTCGGGACAACTAATCTCTGGAAACACCATATATTTT
J gene: TRBJ2-2; clone size: NA; D gene: NA; V gene: TRBV5-4; CDR3 protein: CASSPGWEITGELFF; CDR3 DNA: TGTGCCAGCAGCCCGGGGTGGGAAATCACCGGGGAGCTGTTTTTT
J gene: TRBJ1-6; clone size: once; D gene: NA; V gene: TRBV19; CDR3 protein: CASTNKGGSLHF; CDR3 DNA: TGTGCCAGTACCAACAAGGGAGGTTCCCTCCACTTT
J gene: TRBJ1-1; clone size: NA; D gene: NA; V gene: TRBV7-2; CDR3 protein: CASSLGRRGFF; CDR3 DNA: TGTGCCAGCAGCTTAGGGCGGAGGGGTTTCTTT
J gene: TRBJ2-3; clone size: once; D gene: NA; V gene: TRBV20-1; CDR3 protein: CSALGRDTQYF; CDR3 DNA: TGCAGTGCCCTAGGGAGAGATACGCAGTATTTT
J gene: TRBJ2-7; clone size: NA; D gene: NA; V gene: TRBV7-6; CDR3 protein: CASNGDNSYEQYF; CDR3 DNA: TGTGCCAGCAACGGGGACAACTCCTACGAGCAGTACTTC
J gene: TRBJ1-1; clone size: NA; D gene: NA; V gene: TRBV7-6; CDR3 protein: CASSQTRGTEAFF; CDR3 DNA: TGTGCCAGCAGCCAAACCAGGGGCACTGAAGCTTTCTTT
J gene: TRBJ2-2; clone size: NA; D gene: TRBD1; V gene: TRBV11-3; CDR3 protein: CASSLPGGDTGELFF; CDR3 DNA: TGTGCCAGCAGCTTACCAGGGGGTGACACCGGGGAGCTGTTTTTT
J gene: TRBJ1-2; clone size: NA; D gene: TRBD1; V gene: TRBV6-4; CDR3 protein: CASIEPRGKNYGYTF; CDR3 DNA: TGTGCCAGCATCGAACCCAGGGGGAAAAACTATGGCTACACCTTC